The T cell receptor beta chain under discussion was sequenced for a study of cytomegalovirus exposure and HLA in healthy donors. The CDR3 sequence is 14 residues long. V lost 7 bases and J lost 4, with 13 bases in between. In germline, CDR1 is LNHDA, CDR2 SQIVND (reference sequence). PCR involved 60 Vbeta and 13 Jbeta primers. Sequencing was performed with immunoSEQ multiplex PCR; in TCRdb, only in-frame clones are kept and a portion is missing. The data contain 130,000 or so clones, more than 80% of them singletons. Regarding the study as a whole: Within a later analysis, the majority of CMV-associated TCR beta chains appeared HLA-restricted. Later analysis showed TCR association rates varying by HLA locus, highest for DRB1 and lowest for HLA-C.

Turning to this clone: Its cognate antigen is unknown.

The sequencing input was PBMCs. This chain links TRBV19 with TRBJ1-4, with D possibly matching TRBD1 (5 bases). The source is a woman aged 30 to 39 in good health and CMV-seropositive. CDR3 nucleotide sequence: TGTGCCAGTAATCCCCAGGGAGGTAATGAAAAACTGTTTTTT. Its translation is CASNPQGGNEKLFF. Variable domain in full (rest from reference TRBV19 and TRBJ1-4): DGGITQSPKYLFRKEGQNVTLSCEQNLNHDAMYWYRQDPGQGLRLIYYSQIVNDFQKGDIAEGYSVSREKKESFPLTVTSAQKNPTAFYLCASNPQGGNEKLFFGSGTQLSVL.